The clone carrying this T cell receptor (beta chain) was seen just once. The trim removed 7 bases at V and 4 bases at J, leaving 15 bases unmatched. Germline CDR1 SGHRS, CDR2 YFSETQ. CDR3 size: 17 residues. The sample originates from a study of blood T cell repertoires in COVID-19. As for the study in general: Sample material is recorded as cDNA or gDNA derived from T cells, B-cell-depleted T cells, or PBMCs.

Assay: immunoSEQ multiplex PCR; the TCRdb copy retains only in-frame clones and omits some. Of around 190,000 clones in the sample, roughly 80% were seen once. The chain couples TRBV5-1 to TRBJ2-3; TRBD2 matches at 10 bases. Sample: peripheral blood. The sequence derives from a human donor in a cohort sampled during active COVID-19. CDR3 sequence: CASHTPFLAGEPDTQYF. The CDR3 DNA reads as TGCGCCAGCCACACGCCATTTCTAGCGGGAGAGCCAGATACGCAGTATTTT.